Below are 23 T cell receptor beta chains sequenced from a single sample in a study of early T cells in non-severe SARS-CoV-2 infection. TCRdb reanalysed the 5' RACE reads using MiXCR and keeps one entry per CDR3 protein. The sample holds 20,000 to 25,000 distinct CDR3 sequences; 4% to 5.5% are singletons and the top ten take around 6.3%. Specimen: whole blood. The receptors stem from an adult who was a healthcare worker with PCR-confirmed SARS-CoV-2 infection or an uninfected control (not recorded which).

The table lists this clonotype with many counts. V gene TRBV19 combines with J gene TRBJ1-4; no definite D call. The ends were cut back, 1 base at V and 0 bases at J, with 9 bases in the middle. Per germline, CDR1 LNHDA and CDR2 SQIVND (reference sequence). There are 16 residues in the CDR3. The CDR3 DNA is TGTGCCAGTAGTATAGGAACAGTCGCAACTAATGAAAAACTGTTTTTT. Translation gives CASSIGTVATNEKLFF.

This clonotype was seen ten or more times. V is TRBV5-6 and J is TRBJ2-7, with 8 bases matching TRBD1. Trimming at V came to 4 bases and at J to 3 bases, leaving 6 bases not matched to a gene. Germline assignment: CDR1 SGHDT and CDR2 YYEEEE. The CDR3 has 14 residues. CDR3 region: CASSLGQASYEQYF. CDR3 nucleotide sequence: TGTGCCAGCAGCCTGGGACAGGCGAGCTACGAGCAGTACTTC.

This clonotype was seen many times. In DNA form, the CDR3 reads TGCAGTGCTAGAGACCCGACAGGGGCTTACGAGCAGTACTTC. This sequence encodes CSARDPTGAYEQYF. J is TRBJ2-7 and V is TRBV20-1, with TRBD1 identical over 8 bases. CDR1 and CDR2 (germline): DFQATT, SNEGSKA (reference sequence). Losses at the gene ends were 0 bases for V and 4 bases for J; bases not matched to a gene: 5. The CDR3 covers 14 residues.

This clonotype was recorded at least ten times. The rearrangement joins TRBV28 to TRBJ1-2, with D unclear. CDR3 length: 12 amino acids. V was clipped by 6 bases and J by 8 bases, with 13 bases between them. Germline V gene data show CDR1 as MDHEN and CDR2 as SYDVKM. The CDR3: CASSLRDLGYTF. The CDR3 DNA reads as TGTGCCAGCAGCCTCCGGGATCTAGGCTACACCTTC.

This clonotype is categorized as medium-sized. The chain couples TRBV27 to TRBJ2-7; a weak D match, TRBD2 (6 bases). Between the trimmed V and J ends, which lost 2 bases and 4 bases, there was a span of 15 bases. CDR1 and CDR2 (germline): MNHEY, SMNVEV (reference sequence). The CDR3 runs to 15 residues. CDR3 in amino acids: CASSLKGLGTYEQYF. CDR3 nucleotides: TGTGCCAGCAGTTTAAAGGGACTCGGAACTTACGAGCAGTACTTC.

This clonotype was counted at least ten times. V usage is TRBV21-1 and J usage is TRBJ2-2; TRBD2 reflects the table's D call only, with no check against the DNA. TRBV21-1 is a pseudogene. This CDR3 is built from 15 residues. The CDR3 nucleotides read TGTGCCAGCAGTAGTAGCGGGGGATCCACCGGGGAGCTGTTTTTT. It encodes CASSSSGGSTGELFF.

This clonotype was seen only a few times. V gene TRBV20-1 combines with J gene TRBJ1-1; 10 bases are a match to TRBD1. Germline CDR1 reads DFQATT; CDR2 reads SNEGSKA (reference sequence). The V gene end was trimmed by 3 bases and the J gene end by 4 bases; junction bases not matched to a gene: 8. This CDR3 is built from 15 residues. In nucleotides, the CDR3 is TGCAGTGCTAGGTTTGGGACAGGGGTACCCACTGAAGCTTTCTTT. It translates to CSARFGTGVPTEAFF.

This chain uses TRBV27 with TRBJ2-1; 8 positions agree with TRBD1. The trim removed 3 bases at V and 6 bases at J, leaving 7 bases unmatched. Germline lookup yields CDR1 MNHEY and CDR2 SMNVEV (reference sequence). The length of the CDR3 is 15 residues. In DNA form, the CDR3 reads TGTGCCAGCAGTTTCAGGCAGGGGGCCGGCAATGAGCAGTTCTTC. Translation: CASSFRQGAGNEQFF.

DNA for the CDR3: TGCGCCAGCAGCCTAGGGACGGAGGGCGATACGCAGTATTTT. Amino acid sequence: CASSLGTEGDTQYF. V gene TRBV5-1 combines with J gene TRBJ2-3; a possible D gene is TRBD2 (6 bases). This CDR3 is built from 14 residues. Trimming took off 4 bases at V and 6 bases at J, with 15 bases between the two ends. Germline V gene sequence: CDR1 SGHRS, CDR2 YFSETQ.

At least ten counts were recorded for this clonotype. The chain combines TRBV7-9 with TRBJ2-5, with 7 nucleotides matching TRBD2. After removal of 8 bases from V and 4 bases from J, the junction contained 10 bases not matched to a gene. CDR1 and CDR2 (germline): SEHNR, FQNEAQ (reference sequence). The CDR3 has 14 residues. CDR3 DNA sequence: TGTGCCAGCTTCGAGGCGGGAGCGGGAGAGACCCAGTACTTC. Translated: CASFEAGAGETQYF.

This clonotype was detected many times. The chain recombines TRBV20-1 with TRBJ2-7, with 11 bases that match TRBD2. Germline CDR1 reads DFQATT; CDR2 reads SNEGSKA (reference sequence). The CDR3 covers 18 residues. The V gene end was trimmed by 5 bases and the J gene end by 0 bases; junction bases not matched to a gene: 15. The CDR3 DNA is TGCAGTGCTGAGTCCCCAAAAGGGACTAGCGGAACCTCCTACGAGCAGTACTTC. Translating it yields CSAESPKGTSGTSYEQYF.

This clonotype occurred many times. The gene calls are TRBV28 and TRBJ2-7; D is undetermined. The CDR3 length is 13 residues. CDR1 MDHEN and CDR2 SYDVKM come from the germline V gene. V lost 6 bases and J 1 base, leaving 10 bases between the germline ends. For the CDR3, the DNA is TGTGCCAGCAGCCCCCAAGGGTCCTACGAGCAGTACTTC. Its translation: CASSPQGSYEQYF. Variable domain in full (rest from reference TRBV28 and TRBJ2-7): DVKVTQSSRYLVKRTGEKVFLECVQDMDHENMFWYRQDPGLGLRLIYFSYDVKMKEKGDIPEGYSVSREKKERFSLILESASTNQTSMYLCASSPQGSYEQYFGPGTRLTVT.

There are many counts of this clonotype. The chain uses TRBV29-1 and TRBJ2-2, with 8 bases aligning to TRBD1. Trimming took 3 bases from V and 8 from J; bases not matched to a gene: 2. This CDR3 contains 12 residues. Germline CDR1 is SQVTM and CDR2 is ANQGSEA. The CDR3 DNA is TGCAGCGTTGACGACAGGGGAGGGGAGCTGTTTTTT. Its translation: CSVDDRGGELFF.

This clonotype came up many times. The V call is TRBV20-1, the J call TRBJ1-1; D gene ambiguous. The CDR3 sequence is 14 residues long. The germline V gene encodes CDR1 DFQATT and CDR2 SNEGSKA (reference sequence). The V end was cut by 5 bases, the J end by 3 bases, with 16 bases between. The CDR3 DNA sequence: TGCAGTGCTTTCTCTACCTGGGAATACACTGAAGCTTTCTTT. Its protein is CSAFSTWEYTEAFF.

This clonotype was observed a few times. This chain uses TRBV7-8 with TRBJ2-3; 13 nucleotides agree with TRBD2. This CDR3 comprises 15 residues. V shed 2 bases, J shed 4 bases, and the junction held 0 bases outside the gene matches. The germline gives CDR1 SGHVS, CDR2 FQNEAQ. CDR3 in amino acids: CASSLTSGRADTQYF. The CDR3 bases are TGTGCCAGCAGCTTAACTAGCGGGAGGGCAGATACGCAGTATTTT. The complete variable domain, with remaining parts taken from reference TRBV7-8 and TRBJ2-3, reads GAGVSQSPRYKVAKRGQDVALRCDPISGHVSLFWYQQALGQGPEFLTYFQNEAQLDKSGLPSDRFFAERPEGSVSTLKIQRTQQEDSAVYLCASSLTSGRADTQYFGPGTRLTVL.

This clonotype is deemed medium-sized. The chain couples TRBV27 to TRBJ1-5, with D hard to call. CDR3 length: 15 residues. Germline V gene data show CDR1 as MNHEY and CDR2 as SMNVEV (reference sequence). The V gene lost 3 bases and the J gene lost 5 bases, with 14 bases spanning the gap. DNA for the CDR3: TGTGCCAGCAGTTTTTCGGGTTTGACCGATCAGCCCCAGCATTTT. Its protein is CASSFSGLTDQPQHF.

This clonotype was counted at least ten times. This rearrangement joins TRBV27 to TRBJ2-7, with D uncertain. The CDR3 has 14 residues. CDR1 and CDR2 (germline): MNHEY, SMNVEV (reference sequence). With 0 bases removed from V and 3 bases from J, the gap between germline ends came to 9 bases. The CDR3: CASSLSGSFYEQYF. In DNA, the CDR3 is TGTGCCAGCAGTTTATCGGGGTCCTTCTACGAGCAGTACTTC.

The chain recombines TRBV5-1 with TRBJ1-1, with D maybe TRBD1 (6 bases). This CDR3 region has 15 residues. V lost 6 bases and J 1 base, leaving 16 bases between the germline ends. CDR1 is SGHRS, CDR2 YFSETQ, per germline. The chain's CDR3 is CASNLLPRGNTEAFF. CDR3 DNA: TGCGCCAGCAACCTACTTCCCAGGGGGAACACTGAAGCTTTCTTT.

Many counts were recorded for this clonotype. The V gene is TRBV5-1, the J gene TRBJ2-2; D is undetermined. Per germline, CDR1 SGHRS and CDR2 YFSETQ. Deletions cut 7 bases from V and 6 bases from J, with 16 bases between. The CDR3 extends over 14 amino acids. CDR3 sequence: CASHPSGSSGELFF. DNA of the CDR3: TGCGCCAGCCATCCTTCCGGGTCTTCCGGGGAGCTGTTTTTT.

This clonotype was counted at least ten times. This chain connects TRBV12-3 or TRBV12-4 to TRBJ1-2; D might be TRBD1 (6 bases). Trimming removed 2 bases at V and 0 bases at J, with 10 bases between. This CDR3 region has 15 residues. The DNA for the CDR3 is TGTGCCAGCAGTTTATACAGGGCGTCTAACTATGGCTACACCTTC. Protein sequence: CASSLYRASNYGYTF.

The chain links TRBV10-1 to TRBJ1-1; 9 bases line up with TRBD1. V shed 6 bases, J shed 4 bases, and the junction held 9 bases outside the gene matches. The CDR3 totals 15 residues. The germline V gene has CDR1 WNHNN and CDR2 SYGVQD (reference sequence). CDR3 loop: CASSSNRGLGTEAFF. DNA of the CDR3: TGCGCCAGCAGCTCGAACAGGGGGCTGGGCACTGAAGCTTTCTTT.

The gene calls are TRBV29-1 and TRBJ1-1; D remains unclear. The CDR3 consists of 12 residues. From germline, CDR1 is SQVTM and CDR2 ANQGSEA. Trimming pared 4 bases from V and 1 base from J, leaving 7 bases between. This CDR3 is CSVVRGNTEAFF. The CDR3 DNA is TGCAGCGTTGTCCGGGGGAACACTGAAGCTTTCTTT.

This clonotype was picked up many times. The chain combines TRBV3-1 with TRBJ2-1; the match to TRBD2 covers 12 bases. CDR1 LGHDT and CDR2 YNNKEL come from the germline V gene (reference sequence). J lost 5 bases, V lost 3 bases, and 8 bases had no gene match. This CDR3 is 17 amino acids long. The DNA of the CDR3 is TGTGCCAGCAGCCATCAAGGGACTAGCGGGCCCAACAATGAGCAGTTCTTC. Amino acid sequence: CASSHQGTSGPNNEQFF.